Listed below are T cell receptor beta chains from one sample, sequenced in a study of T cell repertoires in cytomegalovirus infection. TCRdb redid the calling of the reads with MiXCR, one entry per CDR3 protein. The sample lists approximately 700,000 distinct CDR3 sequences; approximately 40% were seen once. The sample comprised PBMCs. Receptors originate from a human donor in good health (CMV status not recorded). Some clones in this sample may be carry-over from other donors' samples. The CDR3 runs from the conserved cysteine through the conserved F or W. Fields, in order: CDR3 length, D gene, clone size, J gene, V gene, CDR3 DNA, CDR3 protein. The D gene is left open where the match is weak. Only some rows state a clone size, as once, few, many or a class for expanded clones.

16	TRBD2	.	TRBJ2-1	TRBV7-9	TGTGCCAGCAGCTATAGAGCGGGGGGGGCAGGGAATGAGCAGTTCTTC	CASSYRAGGAGNEQFF
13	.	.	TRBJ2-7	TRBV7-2	TGTGCCAGCAGCTTCGGTAACACCTACGAGCAGTACTTC	CASSFGNTYEQYF
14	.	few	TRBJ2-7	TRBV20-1	TGCAGTGCTACGATTCAGGGGATCTCCTACGAGCAGTACTTC	CSATIQGISYEQYF
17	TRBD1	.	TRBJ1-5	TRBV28	TGTGCCAGCAGTTTCTTCCCGGGACAGGGGGACAATCAGCCCCAGCATTTT	CASSFFPGQGDNQPQHF
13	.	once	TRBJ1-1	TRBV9	TGTGCCAGCAGCGTAGCTCCATGGACTGAAGCTTTCTTT	CASSVAPWTEAFF
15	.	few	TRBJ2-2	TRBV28	TGTGCCAGCAGGGGTTTACAGATGCCAGGCGAGGAGCTGTTTTTT	CASRGLQMPGEELFF
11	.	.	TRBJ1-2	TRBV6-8	TGTGCCAGCCGGCAGGTTGGCGGCTACACCTTC	CASRQVGGYTF
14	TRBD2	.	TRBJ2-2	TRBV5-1	TGCGCCAGCAGCTTGAACCGGGGGGTAGTGGAGCTGTTTTTT	CASSLNRGVVELFF
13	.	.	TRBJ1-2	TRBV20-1	TGCAGTGCTAGAGATCTTTTAGACTATGGCTACACCTTC	CSARDLLDYGYTF
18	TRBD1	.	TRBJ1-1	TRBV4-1	TGCGCCAGCAGCCCTCCCAGGGACAGGATAATCCCGAACACTGAAGCTTTCTTT	CASSPPRDRIIPNTEAFF
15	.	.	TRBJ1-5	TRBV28	TGTGCCAGCAGTTTCAGGGGCAGGGCCTTCGGACCCCAGCATTTT	CASSFRGRAFGPQHF
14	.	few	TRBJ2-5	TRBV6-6	TGTGCCAGCAGTTACGAGACTACCCGGGAGACCCAGTACTTC	CASSYETTRETQYF
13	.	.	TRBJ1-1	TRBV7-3	TGTGCCAGCAGCCAAACGTGGTCCACTGAAGCTTTCTTT	CASSQTWSTEAFF
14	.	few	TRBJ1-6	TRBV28	TGTGCCAGCAGTTTGGCCCCCCTTAATTCACCCCTCCACTTT	CASSLAPLNSPLHF
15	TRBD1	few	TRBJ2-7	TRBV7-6	TGTGCCAGCAGCATAACCACGGGACAGAACTACGAGCAGTACTTC	CASSITTGQNYEQYF
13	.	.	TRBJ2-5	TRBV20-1	TGCAGTGCTAGTCGGACAGATCAAGAGACCCAGTACTTC	CSASRTDQETQYF
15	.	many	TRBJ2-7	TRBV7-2	TGTGCCAGCAGCTTAGGGTCCAGCGCATACTACGAGCAGTACTTC	CASSLGSSAYYEQYF
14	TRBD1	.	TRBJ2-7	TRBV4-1	TGCCCCAGCAGCCAACAGGGGGCCGCCTACGAGCAGTACTTC	CPSSQQGAAYEQYF
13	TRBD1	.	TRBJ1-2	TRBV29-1	TGCAGCGTGGTGGACAGGGGGAGTTTTGGCTACACCTTC	CSVVDRGSFGYTF
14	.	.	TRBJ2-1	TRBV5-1	TGCGCCAGCAGTTCGAGACAGTCCTACAATGAGCAGTTCTTC	CASSSRQSYNEQFF
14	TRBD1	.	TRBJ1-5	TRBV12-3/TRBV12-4	TGTGCCAGCAACCCGACAGGGCCGAATCCGCCCCAGCCTTTT	CASNPTGPNPPQPF
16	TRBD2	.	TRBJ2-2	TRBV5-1	TGCGCCAGCAGCTTGTTAGCGGGGTCAGTGACCGGGGAGCTGTTTTTT	CASSLLAGSVTGELFF
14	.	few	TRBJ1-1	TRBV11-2	TGTGCCAGCAGCTGGGGGAGGGGGAACCCTGAAGCTTTCTTT	CASSWGRGNPEAFF
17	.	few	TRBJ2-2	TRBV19	TGTGCCAGTAGTATCCCCCTCCTAGCCTCCCCGGGGGGGGAGCTGTTTTTT	CASSIPLLASPGGELFF
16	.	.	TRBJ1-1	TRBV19	TGTGCCAGTAGTGCTCGACAGAGTAGGATGAACACTGAAGCTTTCTTT	CASSARQSRMNTEAFF
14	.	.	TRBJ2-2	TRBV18	TGTGCCAGCTCACCACAGGAGCACACCGGGGAGCTGTTTTTT	CASSPQEHTGELFF
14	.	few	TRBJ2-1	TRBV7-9	TGTGCCAGCACCACCGGGACCGAATACAATGAGCAGTTCTTC	CASTTGTEYNEQFF
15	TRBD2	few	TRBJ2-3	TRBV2	TGTGCCAGCAGTAGAGCGGGGGGCTCGTCAGATACGCAGTATTTT	CASSRAGGSSDTQYF
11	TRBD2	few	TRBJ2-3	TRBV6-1	TGTTCGGGGGGACTGACAGATACGCAGTATTTT	CSGGLTDTQYF
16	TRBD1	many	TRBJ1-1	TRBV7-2	TGTGCCAGCAGCTATTCACCGGGACAGGGAGGCACTGAAGCTTTCTTT	CASSYSPGQGGTEAFF
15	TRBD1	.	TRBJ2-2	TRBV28	TGTGCCAGCAGTCCGTCGACAGGGAGCGCCGGGGAGCTGTTTTTT	CASSPSTGSAGELFF
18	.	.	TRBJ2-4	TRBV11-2	TGTGCCAGCAGCTTGAGGGGTGTCAGGAACCTAGCCAAAAACATTCAGTACTTC	CASSLRGVRNLAKNIQYF
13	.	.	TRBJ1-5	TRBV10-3	TGTGCCTCCGGCGGAGGCGGCAATCAGCCCCAGCATTTT	CASGGGGNQPQHF
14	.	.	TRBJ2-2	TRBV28	TGTGCCAGCGGCTACTTAGAGGGGGCCGGGGAGCTGTTTTTT	CASGYLEGAGELFF
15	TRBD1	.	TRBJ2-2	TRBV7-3	TGTGCCAGCAGCCTAAGAGGGACAGCCACCGGGGAGCTGTTTTTT	CASSLRGTATGELFF
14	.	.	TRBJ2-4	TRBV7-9	TGTGCCAGCAGCTTAGCGGGGGGCAAAAACATTCAGTACTTC	CASSLAGGKNIQYF
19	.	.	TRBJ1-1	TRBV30	TGTGCCTGGAGTTCATTCCTCCCGGAGGGAAACGGAGAGTCCACTGAAGCTTTCTTT	CAWSSFLPEGNGESTEAFF
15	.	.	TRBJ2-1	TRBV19	TGTGCCAGTAGTATTTGGGACGGATCCAACAATGAGCAGTTCTTC	CASSIWDGSNNEQFF
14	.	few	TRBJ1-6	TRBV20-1	TGCAGTGGCGTAATCAGGGGTGTAAATTCACCCCTCCACTTT	CSGVIRGVNSPLHF
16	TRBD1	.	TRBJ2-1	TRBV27	TGTGCCAGCAGTTTAGCGACAGGGAACCACGGAAGTGAGCAGTTCTTC	CASSLATGNHGSEQFF
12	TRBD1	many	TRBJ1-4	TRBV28	TGTGCCAGCAGTTTATTGGGCAGGGGGTTGTTTTTT	CASSLLGRGLFF
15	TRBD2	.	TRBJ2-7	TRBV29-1	TGCAGCGCCATGCCGACTAGCGGGAGAGGTGACGAGCAGTACTTC	CSAMPTSGRGDEQYF
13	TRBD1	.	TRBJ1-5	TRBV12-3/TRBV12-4	TGTGCCAGCACCCAGACAGGGGATCAGCCCCAGCATTTT	CASTQTGDQPQHF
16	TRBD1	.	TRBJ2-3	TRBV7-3	TGTGCCAGCAGCAGGACAGGATCCACGATTTCAGATACGCAGTATTTT	CASSRTGSTISDTQYF
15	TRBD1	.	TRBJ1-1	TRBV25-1	TGTGCCATCAGTAACTGGGACAGCCTTAACACTGAAGCTTTCTTT	CAISNWDSLNTEAFF
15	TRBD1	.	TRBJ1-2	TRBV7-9	TGTGCCAGCAGCCCGCGGACAGGTACCAACTATGGCTACACCTTC	CASSPRTGTNYGYTF
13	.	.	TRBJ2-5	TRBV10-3	TGTGCCATCAGTGAGTTAGACTACGGGACCCAGTACTTC	CAISELDYGTQYF
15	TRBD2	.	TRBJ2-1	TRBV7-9	TGTGCCAGCATCTTAGACGCGGGAGGGGTGAATGAGCAGTTCTTC	CASILDAGGVNEQFF
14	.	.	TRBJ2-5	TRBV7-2	TGTGCCAGCAGCTCAAGGAGGGGGACGGGGACCCAGTACTTC	CASSSRRGTGTQYF
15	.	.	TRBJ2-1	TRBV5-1	TGCGCCAGCAGCTTGGCCCGGGCAGGGATGGGTGAGCAGTTCTTC	CASSLARAGMGEQFF
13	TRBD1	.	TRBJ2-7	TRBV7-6	TGTGCCAGCAGCTCCAAACAGGGGAGCGAGCAGTACTTC	CASSSKQGSEQYF